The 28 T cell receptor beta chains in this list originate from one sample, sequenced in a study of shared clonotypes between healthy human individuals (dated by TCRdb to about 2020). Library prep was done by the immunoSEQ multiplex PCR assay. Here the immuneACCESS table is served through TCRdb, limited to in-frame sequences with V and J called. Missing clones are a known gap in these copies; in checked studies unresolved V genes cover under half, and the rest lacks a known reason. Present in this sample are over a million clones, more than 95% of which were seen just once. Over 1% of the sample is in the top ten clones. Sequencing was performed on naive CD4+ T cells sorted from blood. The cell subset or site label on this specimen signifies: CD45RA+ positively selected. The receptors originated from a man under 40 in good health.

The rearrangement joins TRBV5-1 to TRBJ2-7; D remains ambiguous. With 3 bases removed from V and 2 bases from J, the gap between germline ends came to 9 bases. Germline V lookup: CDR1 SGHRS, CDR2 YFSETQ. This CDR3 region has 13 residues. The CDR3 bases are TGCGCCAGCAGCTCAAGTTTAACCTACGAGCAGTACTTC. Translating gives CASSSSLTYEQYF.

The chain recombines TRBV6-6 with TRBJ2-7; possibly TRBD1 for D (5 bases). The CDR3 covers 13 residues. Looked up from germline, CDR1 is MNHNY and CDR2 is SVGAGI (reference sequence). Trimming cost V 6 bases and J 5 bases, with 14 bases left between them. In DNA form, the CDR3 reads TGTGCCAGCAGCCGCAGGGATTTCAACGAGCAGTACTTC. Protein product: CASSRRDFNEQYF.

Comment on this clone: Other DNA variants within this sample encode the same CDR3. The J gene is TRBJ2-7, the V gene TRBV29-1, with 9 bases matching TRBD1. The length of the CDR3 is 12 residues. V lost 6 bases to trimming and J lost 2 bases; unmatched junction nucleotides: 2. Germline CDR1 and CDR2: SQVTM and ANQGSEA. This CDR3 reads CSVDRGPYEQYF. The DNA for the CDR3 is TGCAGCGTGGACAGGGGACCCTACGAGCAGTACTTC.

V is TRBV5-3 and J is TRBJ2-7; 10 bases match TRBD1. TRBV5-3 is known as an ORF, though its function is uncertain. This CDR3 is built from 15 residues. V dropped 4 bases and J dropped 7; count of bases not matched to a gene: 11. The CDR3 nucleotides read TGTGCCAGAAGCCCGGAGGGGGACAGGGGACGGGAGCAGTACTTC. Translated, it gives CARSPEGDRGREQYF.

CDR3 sequence: CASSSSGGGTEAFF. As DNA, the CDR3 is TGCGCCAGCAGCTCGTCCGGGGGCGGCACTGAAGCTTTCTTT. The rearrangement links TRBV5-1 to TRBJ1-1; D possibly corresponds to TRBD1 (6 bases). V dropped 3 bases and J dropped 4 bases, with 13 bases sitting between them. This CDR3 is 14 amino acids long. From germline, CDR1 is SGHRS and CDR2 YFSETQ.

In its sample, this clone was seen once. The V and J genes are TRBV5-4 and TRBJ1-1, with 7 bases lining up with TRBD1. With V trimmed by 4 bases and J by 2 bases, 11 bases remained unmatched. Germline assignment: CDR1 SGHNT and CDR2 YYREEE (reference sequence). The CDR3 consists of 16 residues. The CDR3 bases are TGTGCCAGCAGCCCCAGGACAGGAATACTTAACACTGAAGCTTTCTTT. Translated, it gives CASSPRTGILNTEAFF.

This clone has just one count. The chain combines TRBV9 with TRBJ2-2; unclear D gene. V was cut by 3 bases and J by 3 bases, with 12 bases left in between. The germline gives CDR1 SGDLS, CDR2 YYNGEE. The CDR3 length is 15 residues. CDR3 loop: CASSGIGRDTGELFF. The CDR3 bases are TGTGCCAGCAGCGGGATAGGACGCGACACCGGGGAGCTGTTTTTT.

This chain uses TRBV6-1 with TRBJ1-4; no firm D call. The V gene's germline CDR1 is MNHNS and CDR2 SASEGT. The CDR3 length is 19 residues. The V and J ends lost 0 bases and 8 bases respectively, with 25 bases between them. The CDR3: CASSEALWSKPLRGEKLFF. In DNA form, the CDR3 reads TGTGCCAGCAGTGAAGCGCTCTGGTCCAAGCCCCTCAGAGGGGAAAAACTGTTTTTT.

This CDR3 reads CASSTGHPNTGELFF. DNA of the CDR3: TGTGCCAGCAGCACCGGACACCCGAACACCGGGGAGCTGTTTTTT. This chain connects TRBV9 to TRBJ2-2, with D possibly TRBD1 on 5 matching bases. Germline CDR1 reads SGDLS; CDR2 reads YYNGEE. Deletions cut 4 bases from V and 0 bases from J, with 10 bases between. This CDR3 is built from 15 residues.

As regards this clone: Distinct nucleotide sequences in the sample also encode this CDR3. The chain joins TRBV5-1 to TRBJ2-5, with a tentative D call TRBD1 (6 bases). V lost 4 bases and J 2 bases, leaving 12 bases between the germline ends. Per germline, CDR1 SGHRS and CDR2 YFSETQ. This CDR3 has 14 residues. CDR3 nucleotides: TGCGCCAGCAGCCTAAGCGGACAGCAAGAGACCCAGTACTTC. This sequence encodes CASSLSGQQETQYF.

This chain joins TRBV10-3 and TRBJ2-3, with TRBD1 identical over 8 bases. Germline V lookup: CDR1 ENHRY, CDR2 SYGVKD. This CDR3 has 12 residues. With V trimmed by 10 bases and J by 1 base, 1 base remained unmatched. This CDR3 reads CATTGGTDTQYF. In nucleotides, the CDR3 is TGTGCCACGACAGGGGGCACAGATACGCAGTATTTT.

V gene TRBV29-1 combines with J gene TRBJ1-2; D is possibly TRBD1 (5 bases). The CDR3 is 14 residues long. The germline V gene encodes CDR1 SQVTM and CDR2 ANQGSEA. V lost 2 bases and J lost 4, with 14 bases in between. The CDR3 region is CSVEYGGKGYGYTF. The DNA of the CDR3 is TGCAGCGTTGAATATGGGGGTAAGGGCTATGGCTACACCTTC.

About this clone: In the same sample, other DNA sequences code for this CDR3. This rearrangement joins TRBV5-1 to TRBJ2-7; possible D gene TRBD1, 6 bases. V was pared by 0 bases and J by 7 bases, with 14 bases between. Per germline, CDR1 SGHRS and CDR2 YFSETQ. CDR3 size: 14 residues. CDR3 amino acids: CASSLVAGAREQYF. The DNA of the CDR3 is TGCGCCAGCAGCTTGGTTGCAGGGGCGCGGGAGCAGTACTTC. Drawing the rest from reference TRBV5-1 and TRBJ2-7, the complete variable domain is KAGVTQTPRYLIKTRGQQVTLSCSPISGHRSVSWYQQTPGQGLQFLFEYFSETQRNKGNFPGRFSGRQFSNSRSEMNVSTLELGDSALYLCASSLVAGAREQYFGPGTRLTVT.

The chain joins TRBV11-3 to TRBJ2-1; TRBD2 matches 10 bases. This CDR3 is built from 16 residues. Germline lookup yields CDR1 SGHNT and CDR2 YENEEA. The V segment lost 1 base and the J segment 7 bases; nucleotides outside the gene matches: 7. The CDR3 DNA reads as TGTGCCAGCAGCTTAGTTCAGCGGGAGGGTTTTAATGAGCAGTTCTTC. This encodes CASSLVQREGFNEQFF.

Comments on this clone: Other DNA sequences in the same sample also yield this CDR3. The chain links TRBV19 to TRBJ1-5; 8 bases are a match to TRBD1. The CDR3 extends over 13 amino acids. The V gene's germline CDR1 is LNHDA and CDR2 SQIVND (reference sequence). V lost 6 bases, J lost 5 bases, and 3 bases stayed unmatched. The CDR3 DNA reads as TGTGCCAGTAGAGGACAGGGTTATCAGCCCCAGCATTTT. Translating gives CASRGQGYQPQHF. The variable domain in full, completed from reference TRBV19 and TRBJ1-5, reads DGGITQSPKYLFRKEGQNVTLSCEQNLNHDAMYWYRQDPGQGLRLIYYSQIVNDFQKGDIAEGYSVSREKKESFPLTVTSAQKNPTAFYLCASRGQGYQPQHFGDGTRLSIL.

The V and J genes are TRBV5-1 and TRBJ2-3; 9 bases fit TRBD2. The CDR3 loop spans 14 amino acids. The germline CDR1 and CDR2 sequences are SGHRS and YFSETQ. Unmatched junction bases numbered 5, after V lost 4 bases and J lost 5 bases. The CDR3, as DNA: TGCGCCAGCAGCCCCGGGACTAGCCAAGATACGCAGTATTTT. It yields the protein CASSPGTSQDTQYF.

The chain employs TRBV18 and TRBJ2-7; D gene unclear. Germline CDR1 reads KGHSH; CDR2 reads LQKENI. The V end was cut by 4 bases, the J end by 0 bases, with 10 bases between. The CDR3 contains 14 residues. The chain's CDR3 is CASSQGGTSYEQYF. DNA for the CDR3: TGTGCCAGCTCACAGGGCGGAACCTCCTACGAGCAGTACTTC.

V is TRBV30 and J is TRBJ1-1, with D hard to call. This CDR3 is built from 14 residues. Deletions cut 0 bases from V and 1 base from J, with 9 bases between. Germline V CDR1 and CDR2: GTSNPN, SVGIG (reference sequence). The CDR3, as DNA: TGTGCCTGGAGTGTCGGACGGAGGAACACTGAAGCTTTCTTT. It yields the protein CAWSVGRRNTEAFF.

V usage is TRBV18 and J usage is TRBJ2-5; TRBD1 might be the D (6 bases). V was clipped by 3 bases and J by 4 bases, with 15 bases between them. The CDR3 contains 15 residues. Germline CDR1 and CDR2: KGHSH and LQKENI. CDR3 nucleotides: TGTGCCAGCTCACCTAACATGGGGGCAGGAGAGACCCAGTACTTC. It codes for CASSPNMGAGETQYF.

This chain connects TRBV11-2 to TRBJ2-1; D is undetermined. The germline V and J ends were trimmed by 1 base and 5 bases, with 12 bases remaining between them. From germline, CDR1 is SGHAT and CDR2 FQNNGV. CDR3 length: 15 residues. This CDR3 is CASSLAATSNNEQFF. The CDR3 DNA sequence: TGTGCCAGCAGCTTAGCTGCGACTTCAAACAATGAGCAGTTCTTC.

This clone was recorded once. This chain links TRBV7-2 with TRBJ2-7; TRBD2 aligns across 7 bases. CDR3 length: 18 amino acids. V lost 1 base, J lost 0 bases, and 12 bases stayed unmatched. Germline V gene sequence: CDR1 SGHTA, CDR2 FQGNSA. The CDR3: CASSLVGASGVSSYEQYF. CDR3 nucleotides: TGTGCCAGCAGCTTAGTAGGCGCTAGCGGAGTTAGCTCCTACGAGCAGTACTTC.

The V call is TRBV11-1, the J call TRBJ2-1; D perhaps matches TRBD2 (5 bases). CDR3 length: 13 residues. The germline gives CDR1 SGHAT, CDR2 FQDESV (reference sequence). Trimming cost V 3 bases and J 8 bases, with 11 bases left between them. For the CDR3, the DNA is TGTGCCAGCAGCTTTTTCCGGAGGCATGAGCAGTTCTTC. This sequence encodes CASSFFRRHEQFF.

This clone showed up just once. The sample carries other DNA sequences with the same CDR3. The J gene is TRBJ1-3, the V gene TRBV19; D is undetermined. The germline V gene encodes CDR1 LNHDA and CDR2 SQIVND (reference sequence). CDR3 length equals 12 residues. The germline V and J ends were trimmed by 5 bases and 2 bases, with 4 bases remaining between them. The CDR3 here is CASSPAGNTIYF. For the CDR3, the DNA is TGTGCCAGTAGTCCAGCTGGAAACACCATATATTTT.

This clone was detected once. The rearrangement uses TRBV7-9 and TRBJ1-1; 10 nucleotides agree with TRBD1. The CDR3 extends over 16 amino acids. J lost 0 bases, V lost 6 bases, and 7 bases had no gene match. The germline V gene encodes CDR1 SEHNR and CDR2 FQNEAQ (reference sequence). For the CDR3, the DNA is TGTGCCAGCAGAAAACGGACAGGGGGAGTGAACACTGAAGCTTTCTTT. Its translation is CASRKRTGGVNTEAFF.

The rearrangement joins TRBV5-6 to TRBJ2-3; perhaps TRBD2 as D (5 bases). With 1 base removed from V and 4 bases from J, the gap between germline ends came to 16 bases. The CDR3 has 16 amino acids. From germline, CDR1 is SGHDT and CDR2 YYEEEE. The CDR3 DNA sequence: TGTGCCAGCAGCTTGTTGTCCCCCGGGGTGGCAGATACGCAGTATTTT. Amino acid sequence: CASSLLSPGVADTQYF.

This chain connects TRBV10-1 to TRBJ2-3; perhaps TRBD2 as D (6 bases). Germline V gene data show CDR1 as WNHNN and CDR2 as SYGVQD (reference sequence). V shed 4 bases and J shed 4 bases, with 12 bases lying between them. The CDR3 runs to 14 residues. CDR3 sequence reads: CASSVSSGADTQYF. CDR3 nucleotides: TGCGCCAGCAGTGTCTCCTCGGGGGCAGATACGCAGTATTTT.

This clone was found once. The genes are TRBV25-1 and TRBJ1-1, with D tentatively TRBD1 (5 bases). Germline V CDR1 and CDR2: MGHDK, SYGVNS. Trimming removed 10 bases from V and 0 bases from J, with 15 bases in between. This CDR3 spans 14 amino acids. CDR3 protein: CATLYEGMNTEAFF. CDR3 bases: TGTGCCACCTTATACGAGGGGATGAACACTGAAGCTTTCTTT.

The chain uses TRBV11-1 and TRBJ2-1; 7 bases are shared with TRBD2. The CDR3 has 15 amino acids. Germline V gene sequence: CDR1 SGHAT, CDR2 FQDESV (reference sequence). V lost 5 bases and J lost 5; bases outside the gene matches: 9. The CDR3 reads CASSDWSGNNNEQFF. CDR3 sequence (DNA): TGTGCCAGCAGCGATTGGAGCGGGAATAACAATGAGCAGTTCTTC.